This TCR beta chain was observed in a study of cytomegalovirus exposure and HLA in healthy donors. Study observations and caveats: Most TCR sequences were uncommon, yet certain public TCRs appeared in many donors. Follow-up analysis later connected one missense variant in DCLRE1C with trimming of TCR beta V- and J-genes.

PCR amplification relied on 60 Vbeta primers (plus 13 Jbeta primers). Method: immunoSEQ multiplex PCR; TCRdb's copy keeps in-frame clones and lacks some. Of tens of thousands of clones listed, around 79% are singletons. The germline V gene has CDR1 PRHDT and CDR2 FYEKMQ (reference sequence). V lost 0 bases and J lost 0, with 9 bases in between. The CDR3 sequence is 17 residues long. Remarks on this clone: Its antigen is currently unknown.

The rearrangement links TRBV13 to TRBJ1-6, with D tentatively TRBD1 (6 bases). This TCR derives from a woman aged 40-49 years in good health and CMV-seropositive. The material sequenced was PBMCs. CDR3 nucleotides: TGTGCCAGCAGCTTAGGTGGGGGCAGCTCCTATAATTCACCCCTCCACTTT. Translation gives CASSLGGGSSYNSPLHF.